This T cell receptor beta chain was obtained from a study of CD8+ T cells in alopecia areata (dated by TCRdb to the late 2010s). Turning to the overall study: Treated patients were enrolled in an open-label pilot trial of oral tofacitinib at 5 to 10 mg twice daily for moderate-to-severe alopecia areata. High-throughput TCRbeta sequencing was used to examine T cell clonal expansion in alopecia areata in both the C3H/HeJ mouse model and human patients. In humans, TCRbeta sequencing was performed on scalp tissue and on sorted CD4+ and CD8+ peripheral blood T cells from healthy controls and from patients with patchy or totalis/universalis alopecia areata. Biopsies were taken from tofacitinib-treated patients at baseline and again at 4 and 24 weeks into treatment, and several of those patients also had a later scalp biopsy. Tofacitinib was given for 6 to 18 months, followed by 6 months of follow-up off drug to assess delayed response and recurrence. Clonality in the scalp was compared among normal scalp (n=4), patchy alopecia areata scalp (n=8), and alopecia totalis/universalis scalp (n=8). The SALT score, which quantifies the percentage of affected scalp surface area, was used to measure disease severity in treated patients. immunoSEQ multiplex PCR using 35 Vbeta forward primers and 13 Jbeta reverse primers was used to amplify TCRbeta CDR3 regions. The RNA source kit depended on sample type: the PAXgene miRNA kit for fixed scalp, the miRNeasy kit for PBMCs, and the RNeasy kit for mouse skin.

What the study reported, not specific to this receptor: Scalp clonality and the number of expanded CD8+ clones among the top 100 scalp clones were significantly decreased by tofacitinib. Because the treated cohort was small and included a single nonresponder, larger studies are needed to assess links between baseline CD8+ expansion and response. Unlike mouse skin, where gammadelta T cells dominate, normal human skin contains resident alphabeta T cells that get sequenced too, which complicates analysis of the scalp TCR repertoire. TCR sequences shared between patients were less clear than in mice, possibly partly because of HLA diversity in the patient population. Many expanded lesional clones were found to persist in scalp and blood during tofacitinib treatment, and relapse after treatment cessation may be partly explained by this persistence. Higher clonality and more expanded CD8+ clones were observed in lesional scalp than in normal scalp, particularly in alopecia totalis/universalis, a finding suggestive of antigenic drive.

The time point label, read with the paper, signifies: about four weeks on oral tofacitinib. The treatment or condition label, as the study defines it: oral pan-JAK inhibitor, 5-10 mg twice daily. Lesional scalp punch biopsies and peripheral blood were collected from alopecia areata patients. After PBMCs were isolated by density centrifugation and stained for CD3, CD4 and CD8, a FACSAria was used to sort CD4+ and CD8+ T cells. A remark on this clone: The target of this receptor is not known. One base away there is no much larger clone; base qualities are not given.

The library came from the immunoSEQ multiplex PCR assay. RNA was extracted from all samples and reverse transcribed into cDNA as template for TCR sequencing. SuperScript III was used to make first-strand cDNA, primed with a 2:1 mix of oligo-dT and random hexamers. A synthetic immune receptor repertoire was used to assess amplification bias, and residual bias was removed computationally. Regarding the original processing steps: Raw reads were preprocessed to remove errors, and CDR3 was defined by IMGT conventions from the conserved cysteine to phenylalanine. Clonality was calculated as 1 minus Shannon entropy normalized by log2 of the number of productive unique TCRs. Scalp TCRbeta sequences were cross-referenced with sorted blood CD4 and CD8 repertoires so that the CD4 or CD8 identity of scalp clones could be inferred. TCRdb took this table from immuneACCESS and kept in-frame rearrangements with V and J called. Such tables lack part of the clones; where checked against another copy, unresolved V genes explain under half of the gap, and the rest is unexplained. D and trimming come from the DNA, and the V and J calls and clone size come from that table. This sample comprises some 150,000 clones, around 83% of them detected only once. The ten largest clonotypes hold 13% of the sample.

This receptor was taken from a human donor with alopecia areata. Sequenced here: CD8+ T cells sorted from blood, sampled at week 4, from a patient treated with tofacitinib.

The DNA sequence reads TGTGCCAGCAGCCCCATAGACGCAGGGGGCGGGCAGTACTTC. This encodes CASSPIDAGGGQYF. The sequence joins TRBV7-6 to TRBJ2-7; TRBD1 fits 8 bases in the junction. Trimmed from V: 5 bases; trimmed from J: 9 bases; junction bases lacking a gene match: 12. The CDR3 covers 14 residues, taking in both the cysteine and the phenylalanine. Kept here is only the CDR3 DNA, which spans 42 bases and is read in frame from base 1. Taken from the germline V gene, the CDR1 and CDR2 loops are SGHVS and FNYEAQ.